The 29 T cell receptor beta chains below were found in one sample sequenced in a study of PD-L1 blockade in urothelial cancer. As for time point: peripheral blood 6 weeks after treatment start. Only in-frame clones appear in the TCRdb table, and some are missing; sequencing was by immunoSEQ multiplex PCR. The sample has about 130,000 clones, around 88% seen once. The input for sequencing was PBMCs, taken around atezolizumab (anti-PD-L1) treatment. The receptors shown here come from a man over 45 with urothelial cancer.

This rearrangement joins TRBV4-1 to TRBJ2-4; D is ambiguous. The CDR3 is made up of 16 amino acids. CDR1 MGHRA and CDR2 YSYEKL come from the germline V gene. V was cut by 0 bases and J by 0 bases, with 9 bases left in between. The CDR3 spells CASSQEQSLAKNIQYF. The CDR3, as DNA: TGCGCCAGCAGCCAAGAACAGAGTTTAGCCAAAAACATTCAGTACTTC.

V is TRBV7-8 and J is TRBJ2-7; 7 bases are shared with TRBD1. Germline CDR1 SGHVS, CDR2 FQNEAQ. The CDR3 extends over 16 amino acids. The V gene end was trimmed by 5 bases and the J gene end by 3 bases; junction bases not matched to a gene: 13. The CDR3 region has the DNA TGTGCCAGCAGCAAGTACGACAGGGAGTTAAGCTACGAGCAGTACTTC. As protein: CASSKYDRELSYEQYF.

The chain recombines TRBV28 with TRBJ1-1, with D perhaps TRBD1 (6 bases). There are 12 residues in the CDR3. The germline V gene encodes CDR1 MDHEN and CDR2 SYDVKM. V was shortened by 5 bases and J by 7 bases, with 11 bases between the two germline ends. The CDR3 here is CASSLTQGEAFF. As DNA, the CDR3 is TGTGCCAGCAGTCTGACACAGGGTGAAGCTTTCTTT.

This rearrangement joins TRBV19 to TRBJ1-3; no clear D. This CDR3 region has 15 residues. V dropped 4 bases and J dropped 7 bases, with 17 bases sitting between them. CDR1 and CDR2 (germline): LNHDA, SQIVND (reference sequence). This chain's CDR3 is CASSNGETRVNTIYF. CDR3 in DNA: TGTGCCAGTAGTAACGGGGAGACACGTGTGAACACCATATATTTT.

The rearrangement links TRBV28 to TRBJ1-1; D is undetermined. The germline gives CDR1 MDHEN, CDR2 SYDVKM. This CDR3 is built from 14 residues. Trimming stripped 6 bases from V and 0 bases from J, with 11 bases between. In DNA, the CDR3 is TGTGCCAGCAGCCCCCACAGCATGAACACTGAAGCTTTCTTT. Its protein product is CASSPHSMNTEAFF.

The chain combines TRBV19 with TRBJ2-2; TRBD2 might be the D (6 bases). Germline-derived CDR1 and CDR2 are LNHDA and SQIVND (reference sequence). The CDR3 is 15 residues long. Trimming shortened V by 6 bases and J by 0 bases, and 11 bases separated the two germline ends. DNA for the CDR3: TGTGCCAGTAGCTTCCGACTAGCGAACACCGGGGAGCTGTTTTTT. Residues: CASSFRLANTGELFF. Combining the CDR3 with reference TRBV19 and TRBJ2-2 gives the whole variable domain DGGITQSPKYLFRKEGQNVTLSCEQNLNHDAMYWYRQDPGQGLRLIYYSQIVNDFQKGDIAEGYSVSREKKESFPLTVTSAQKNPTAFYLCASSFRLANTGELFFGEGSRLTVL.

This clone was recorded only once. This rearrangement joins TRBV5-5 to TRBJ2-7; 7 positions agree with TRBD2. Germline CDR1 SGHKS, CDR2 YYEKEE (reference sequence). J lost 0 bases, V lost 3 bases, and 6 bases had no gene match. The CDR3 consists of 15 residues. The CDR3 sequence is CASSSTAGYSYEQYF. The CDR3 nucleotides are TGTGCCAGCAGCTCTACAGCGGGGTACTCCTACGAGCAGTACTTC.

V and J are TRBV13 and TRBJ2-1, with TRBD2 matching 7 bases. Losses at the gene ends were 7 bases for V and 0 bases for J; bases not matched to a gene: 6. The CDR3 sequence is 15 residues long. CDR1 is PRHDT and CDR2 is FYEKMQ in the germline V gene (reference sequence). The CDR3 DNA reads as TGTGCCAGCACCCCCAGCGGGAACTCCTACAATGAGCAGTTCTTC. Protein sequence: CASTPSGNSYNEQFF.

The V call is TRBV27, the J call TRBJ2-7; 8 bases align to TRBD1. V gave up 6 bases and J gave up 3 bases; unmatched junction bases: 7. Germline assignment: CDR1 MNHEY and CDR2 SMNVEV (reference sequence). The CDR3 is made up of 14 amino acids. CDR3 sequence reads: CASSLGQGGYEQYF. CDR3 DNA: TGTGCCAGCAGCCTCGGACAGGGAGGCTACGAGCAGTACTTC.

The V call is TRBV28, the J call TRBJ2-1, with D possibly being TRBD1 (5 bases). CDR1 is MDHEN, CDR2 SYDVKM, per germline. The length of the CDR3 is 20 residues. V was trimmed by 6 bases and J by 1 base, leaving 28 bases between them. The CDR3 here is CASSGFYRSLSEVSYNEQFF. The CDR3, as DNA: TGTGCCAGCAGCGGTTTTTACAGGAGCCTTTCGGAAGTATCCTACAATGAGCAGTTCTTC. Filled out from reference TRBV28 and TRBJ2-1, the complete variable domain reads DVKVTQSSRYLVKRTGEKVFLECVQDMDHENMFWYRQDPGLGLRLIYFSYDVKMKEKGDIPEGYSVSREKKERFSLILESASTNQTSMYLCASSGFYRSLSEVSYNEQFFGPGTRLTVL.

The chain uses TRBV4-2 and TRBJ2-1; 9 bases line up with TRBD2. Germline CDR1 and CDR2: LGHNA and YNFKEQ. The CDR3 totals 15 residues. The ends lost 3 bases at V and 6 bases at J; junction bases unmatched: 6. The CDR3: CASSHSSGGRNEQFF. The DNA for the CDR3 is TGTGCCAGCAGCCATTCCAGCGGGGGGCGCAATGAGCAGTTCTTC.

In regard to this clone: A junction boundary mismatches the germline segment, possibly from a read error. In the same sample, other DNA sequences code for this CDR3. V usage is TRBV7-7 and J usage is TRBJ2-5, with D possibly matching TRBD2 (5 bases). CDR1 is SSHAT, CDR2 FNYEAQ, per germline (reference sequence). The CDR3 consists of 14 residues. The CDR3 nucleotides are TGTGCTAGCAGCTTAGCCGGGGTTGGCGAGACCCAGTACTTC. Translated, it gives CASSLAGVGETQYF.

The rearrangement joins TRBV7-3 to TRBJ2-3, with D possibly being TRBD2 (6 bases). The germline CDR1 and CDR2 sequences are SGHTA and FQGTGA. The CDR3 totals 16 residues. Trimming shortened V by 2 bases and J by 8 bases, and 20 bases separated the two germline ends. The CDR3 spells CASSLFFSGDEGTQYF. CDR3 DNA sequence: TGTGCCAGCAGCTTATTCTTTTCGGGAGACGAGGGTACGCAGTATTTT.

This clone was counted between two and nine times. This CDR3 reads CASRLGLAGTDTQYF. For the CDR3, the DNA is TGTGCCAGCAGGCTGGGACTAGCGGGAACAGATACGCAGTATTTT. The chain is built from TRBV6-5 and TRBJ2-3; TRBD2 matches 13 bases. V dropped 6 bases and J dropped 3; count of bases not matched to a gene: 3. The CDR3 is 15 amino acids. Germline V gene lookup returns CDR1 MNHEY and CDR2 SVGAGI.

The V call is TRBV5-1, the J call TRBJ1-1; possibly TRBD1 for D (5 bases). Germline CDR1 and CDR2: SGHRS and YFSETQ. Trimming removed 3 bases from V and 0 bases from J, with 9 bases in between. The CDR3 is 14 amino acids. The CDR3 nucleotides read TGCGCCAGCAGCTCGGCGACAGTGAACACTGAAGCTTTCTTT. It is translated as CASSSATVNTEAFF. The complete variable domain, with remaining parts taken from reference TRBV5-1 and TRBJ1-1, reads KAGVTQTPRYLIKTRGQQVTLSCSPISGHRSVSWYQQTPGQGLQFLFEYFSETQRNKGNFPGRFSGRQFSNSRSEMNVSTLELGDSALYLCASSSATVNTEAFFGQGTRLTVV.

The chain couples TRBV10-3 to TRBJ2-3; 8 positions agree with TRBD2. This CDR3 spans 15 amino acids. Per the germline V gene, CDR1 is ENHRY and CDR2 is SYGVKD. Trimming at V came to 11 bases and at J to 6 bases, leaving 16 bases not matched to a gene. DNA of the CDR3: TGTGCCGTACGAATAGGGCGGGAGGCCGGCGATACGCAGTATTTT. Its translation is CAVRIGREAGDTQYF.

The chain combines TRBV11-3 with TRBJ2-7; 8 bases match TRBD1. The trim removed 4 bases at V and 3 bases at J, leaving 2 bases unmatched. The CDR3 has 13 residues. Germline V gene sequence: CDR1 SGHNT, CDR2 YENEEA. CDR3 nucleotide sequence: TGTGCCAGCAGCTCCACAGGGGGCTACGAGCAGTACTTC. Translated, it gives CASSSTGGYEQYF.

The chain couples TRBV5-1 to TRBJ2-7; the match to TRBD2 covers 11 bases. The CDR3 extends over 17 amino acids. Germline CDR1 is SGHRS and CDR2 is YFSETQ. V was pared by 1 base and J by 5 bases, with 11 bases of the junction left unmatched. CDR3 nucleotide sequence: TGCGCCAGCAGCTTGAATGGAGGATTAGCGGGAGGGAACGAGCAGTACTTC. Protein product: CASSLNGGLAGGNEQYF.

This rearrangement joins TRBV5-1 to TRBJ2-7, with a tentative D call TRBD2 (6 bases). CDR3 size: 16 residues. Trimming cost V 3 bases and J 5 bases, with 21 bases left between them. Germline CDR1 and CDR2: SGHRS and YFSETQ. CDR3: CASSSRRSGSPNEQYF. CDR3 nucleotides: TGCGCCAGCAGCTCCCGGAGGTCCGGGAGCCCGAACGAGCAGTACTTC.

This chain joins TRBV2 and TRBJ2-2, with D possibly matching TRBD2 (6 bases). The germline gives CDR1 SNHLY, CDR2 FYNNEI. The CDR3 contains 16 residues. V dropped 4 bases and J dropped 3 bases, with 15 bases sitting between them. CDR3 residues: CASSGSELAHTGELFF. The CDR3, as DNA: TGTGCCAGCAGTGGGTCGGAGCTAGCGCACACCGGGGAGCTGTTTTTT. Based on the CDR3 plus reference TRBV2 and TRBJ2-2, the full variable domain is EPEVTQTPSHQVTQMGQEVILRCVPISNHLYFYWYRQILGQKVEFLVSFYNNEISEKSEIFDDQFSVERPDGSNFTLKIRSTKLEDSAMYFCASSGSELAHTGELFFGEGSRLTVL.

V and J are TRBV11-2 and TRBJ1-2, with D possibly TRBD1 on 6 matching bases. The V gene lost 3 bases and the J gene lost 3 bases, with 11 bases spanning the gap. CDR1 and CDR2 (germline): SGHAT, FQNNGV. The CDR3 consists of 14 residues. CDR3 region: CASSFQGIDYGYTF. The DNA for the CDR3 is TGTGCCAGCAGCTTCCAGGGGATTGACTATGGCTACACCTTC.

V gene TRBV5-1 combines with J gene TRBJ2-1; 7 nucleotides line up with TRBD2. The CDR3 sequence is 15 residues long. Germline V gene data show CDR1 as SGHRS and CDR2 as YFSETQ. V gave up 5 bases and J gave up 0 bases; unmatched junction bases: 5. This CDR3 is CASRSSGNSYNEQFF. The DNA for the CDR3 is TGCGCCAGCAGATCAAGCGGGAACTCCTACAATGAGCAGTTCTTC.

This sequence joins TRBV2 and TRBJ1-4; weak D call: TRBD1 (5 bases). CDR3 length: 13 amino acids. V was shortened by 4 bases and J by 7 bases, with 10 bases between the two germline ends. Germline V lookup: CDR1 SNHLY, CDR2 FYNNEI. The CDR3 DNA sequence: TGTGCCAGCAGTGTGTCAGGGCGTGAAAAACTGTTTTTT. This codes for CASSVSGREKLFF.

The chain employs TRBV5-1 and TRBJ2-3; no definite D call. Trimming pared 1 base from V and 2 bases from J, leaving 8 bases between. The CDR3 contains 14 residues. Germline V gives CDR1 SGHRS, CDR2 YFSETQ. CDR3 in amino acids: CASSLSTATDTQYF. CDR3 coding DNA: TGCGCCAGCAGCTTGTCCACAGCCACAGATACGCAGTATTTT.

The V gene is TRBV30, the J gene TRBJ2-7; a possible D gene is TRBD1 (7 bases). In germline, CDR1 is GTSNPN, CDR2 SVGIG (reference sequence). The germline V and J ends were trimmed by 4 bases and 7 bases, with 14 bases remaining between them. This CDR3 contains 12 residues. CDR3 nucleotides: TGTGCCTGGAATGTCAGGGGGGATGAGCAGTACTTC. Translation gives CAWNVRGDEQYF.

J is TRBJ2-4 and V is TRBV7-2, with D possibly matching TRBD2 (6 bases). Per the germline V gene, CDR1 is SGHTA and CDR2 is FQGNSA. The CDR3 sequence is 18 residues long. V shed 5 bases and J shed 1 base, with 21 bases lying between them. The CDR3 sequence: CASSRRRGGEVAKNIQYF. The CDR3 nucleotides read TGTGCCAGCAGCCGCCGCCGAGGAGGGGAAGTTGCCAAAAACATTCAGTACTTC.

This clone appeared a single time. This chain uses TRBV10-3 with TRBJ2-4, with D perhaps TRBD2 (6 bases). CDR3 length: 16 amino acids. Trimming cost V 0 bases and J 6 bases, with 15 bases left between them. The V gene's germline CDR1 is ENHRY and CDR2 SYGVKD. The CDR3 sequence is CAISESAGSSGNIQYF. The CDR3 DNA is TGTGCCATCAGTGAGTCTGCCGGGAGCTCGGGAAACATTCAGTACTTC.

V usage is TRBV5-4 and J usage is TRBJ2-3, with TRBD1 matching 7 bases. Germline V CDR1 and CDR2: SGHNT, YYREEE (reference sequence). This CDR3 comprises 17 residues. V was pared by 4 bases and J by 2 bases, with 13 bases of the junction left unmatched. In nucleotides, the CDR3 is TGTGCCAGCAGCCCGGACTCCGGGACAGCGACCACAGATACGCAGTATTTT. Amino acids: CASSPDSGTATTDTQYF. The whole variable domain, filled in from reference TRBV5-4 and TRBJ2-3, reads ETGVTQSPTHLIKTRGQQVTLRCSSQSGHNTVSWYQQALGQGPQFIFQYYREEENGRGNFPPRFSGLQFPNYSSELNVNALELDDSALYLCASSPDSGTATTDTQYFGPGTRLTVL.

The chain recombines TRBV6-5 with TRBJ1-2; TRBD1 agrees at 9 bases. CDR1 and CDR2 (germline): MNHEY, SVGAGI. This CDR3 is 15 amino acids long. J gave up 4 bases and V 2 bases, and 5 bases lay outside the gene matches. The CDR3 is CASSYGPGQGYGYTF. The CDR3, as DNA: TGTGCCAGCAGTTACGGTCCGGGACAGGGCTATGGCTACACCTTC.